A single sample is the source of the 22 T cell receptor beta chains below, sequenced in a study of response to subunit inactivated influenza vaccine. TCRdb redid the calling of the RT-PCR reads with MiXCR, one entry per CDR3 protein. The table includes about 620,000 distinct CDR3 sequences, about 10% detected once. The same data also went into a second study, on T cells expressing NK-cell markers. That source notes: Template switching by 5'RACE with UMIs generated the TCR beta cDNA.

The specimen comprised PBMCs from blood, sampled on the day of vaccination. The receptors derive from a man over 45 who received an inactivated influenza vaccine.

J is TRBJ2-7 and V is TRBV18; D gene ambiguous. Trimming took off 1 base at V and 0 bases at J, with 7 bases between the two ends. Germline V lookup: CDR1 KGHSH, CDR2 LQKENI. The CDR3 totals 14 residues. CDR3 sequence (DNA): TGTGCCAGCTCACCACGAGTTAGCTCCTACGAGCAGTACTTC. Translation: CASSPRVSSYEQYF.

Comments on this clonotype: One end of the junction fails to match germline, which may point to a read error. The chain uses TRBV10-3 and TRBJ1-3; D might be TRBD1 (5 bases). Germline CDR1 is ENHRY and CDR2 is SYGVKD. The CDR3 is 14 amino acids. The CDR3 DNA follows: TGTGCCATCGAGGAAGGGACCTCTGGAAACACCATACATTTT. This encodes CAIEEGTSGNTIHF.

This sequence joins TRBV29-1 and TRBJ2-5, with a possible D match to TRBD1 (5 bases). CDR1 is SQVTM, CDR2 ANQGSEA, per germline. V dropped 6 bases and J dropped 4 bases, with 12 bases sitting between them. This CDR3 comprises 12 residues. The CDR3 reads CSVKGQGETQYF. The CDR3, as DNA: TGCAGCGTCAAGGGGCAGGGAGAGACCCAGTACTTC.

This clonotype came up a few times. The CDR3: CASSFIMSGTDTQYF. The CDR3 DNA reads TGTGCCAGCAGTTTTATAATGAGCGGCACAGATACGCAGTATTTT. This chain uses TRBV27 with TRBJ2-3; D is undetermined. V lost 3 bases and J 1 base, leaving 11 bases between the germline ends. CDR3 length: 15 residues. Germline V lookup: CDR1 MNHEY, CDR2 SMNVEV (reference sequence).

In nucleotides, the CDR3 is TGTGCCAGCAGCCAAGTGGTAGGGGGGGCCAGGGAGACCCAGTACTTC. Translating it yields CASSQVVGGARETQYF. This rearrangement joins TRBV3-1 to TRBJ2-5, with a possible D match to TRBD2 (7 bases). V lost 1 base, J lost 5 bases, and 17 bases lay in between. The CDR3 sequence is 16 residues long. Germline V gene data show CDR1 as LGHDT and CDR2 as YNNKEL (reference sequence).

This clonotype has only a few counts. The gene calls are TRBV12-3 or TRBV12-4 and TRBJ1-1; D unresolved. V lost 7 bases to trimming and J lost 5 bases, with 11 bases between them. The CDR3 loop spans 12 amino acids. CDR3 DNA sequence: TGTGCCAGCACTTTCGGAGCTACTGAAGCTTTCTTT. This translates into CASTFGATEAFF.

This clonotype was detected ten times or more. This rearrangement joins TRBV12-3 or TRBV12-4 to TRBJ1-1; D is uncertain. CDR3 length equals 15 residues. V gave up 5 bases and J gave up 4 bases, with 17 bases separating them. CDR3 in DNA: TGTGCCAGCAGTCCCCGGACCCTTCGGGGCACTGAAGCTTTCTTT. Its protein product is CASSPRTLRGTEAFF.

CDR3 sequence reads: CASSQGRENTIYF. The CDR3 region has the DNA TGCGCCAGCAGCCAAGGCAGGGAAAACACCATATATTTT. The chain links TRBV4-3 to TRBJ1-3, with D possibly TRBD1 on 5 matching bases. The germline V and J ends were trimmed by 1 base and 6 bases, with 7 bases remaining between them. Germline CDR1 and CDR2: LGHNA and YSLEER. This CDR3 has 13 amino acids.

The chain combines TRBV29-1 with TRBJ1-2, with D possibly being TRBD1 (6 bases). Germline V lookup: CDR1 SQVTM, CDR2 ANQGSEA. V was clipped by 3 bases and J by 0 bases, with 8 bases between them. The CDR3 extends over 13 amino acids. The CDR3 DNA reads as TGCAGCGTTGAGGACAGATCTAACTATGGCTACACCTTC. It specifies CSVEDRSNYGYTF.

The table lists this clonotype with many counts. The rearrangement joins TRBV12-3 or TRBV12-4 to TRBJ2-7; the D gene is possibly TRBD1 (7 bases). V gave up 5 bases and J gave up 0 bases, with 11 bases separating them. This CDR3 is 14 amino acids long. As DNA, the CDR3 is TGTGCCAGCAGTCGACAGGGAGGCTCCTACGAGCAGTACTTC. Its translation is CASSRQGGSYEQYF.

The chain carries TRBV4-3 and TRBJ2-5; 8 nucleotides line up with TRBD2. The CDR3 runs to 15 residues. Germline V gene lookup returns CDR1 LGHNA and CDR2 YSLEER. Losses at the gene ends were 2 bases for V and 5 bases for J; bases not matched to a gene: 7. The CDR3 region has the DNA TGCGCCAGCAGCCAAACCCACGGACTAGCTGAGACCCAGTACTTC. It yields the protein CASSQTHGLAETQYF.

Only a few counts were recorded for this clonotype. V gene TRBV10-3 combines with J gene TRBJ1-2, with unresolved D. V lost 0 bases and J 5 bases, leaving 13 bases between the germline ends. The germline CDR1 and CDR2 sequences are ENHRY and SYGVKD. This CDR3 is built from 15 residues. CDR3 coding DNA: TGTGCCATCAGTGAGTCGAATCGAGGGTCGTATGGCTACACCTTC. The encoded protein is CAISESNRGSYGYTF.

This clonotype was seen ten or more times. This chain links TRBV28 with TRBJ2-7; no definite D call. The CDR3 has 11 residues. Between the trimmed V and J ends, which lost 6 bases and 3 bases, there was a span of 6 bases. Germline CDR1 is MDHEN and CDR2 is SYDVKM. CDR3 in DNA: TGTGCCAGCAGCCGTCGCTACGAGCAGTACTTC. Translating gives CASSRRYEQYF. The whole variable domain, filled in from reference TRBV28 and TRBJ2-7, reads DVKVTQSSRYLVKRTGEKVFLECVQDMDHENMFWYRQDPGLGLRLIYFSYDVKMKEKGDIPEGYSVSREKKERFSLILESASTNQTSMYLCASSRRYEQYFGPGTRLTVT.

The table lists this clonotype with a few counts. The chain employs TRBV30 and TRBJ2-1; no reliable D call. Germline CDR1 and CDR2: GTSNPN and SVGIG (reference sequence). This CDR3 is built from 15 residues. V dropped 8 bases and J dropped 1 base, with 18 bases sitting between them. The CDR3 protein is CAGAELVSSYNEQFF. The DNA of the CDR3 is TGTGCCGGAGCCGAATTAGTGTCTTCCTACAATGAGCAGTTCTTC.

The V gene is TRBV6-1, the J gene TRBJ2-1; 7 bases agree with TRBD2. The length of the CDR3 is 12 residues. Per germline, CDR1 MNHNS and CDR2 SASEGT. J lost 9 bases, V lost 6 bases, and 5 bases had no gene match. The CDR3 reads CASSGLVLEQFF. CDR3 coding DNA: TGTGCCAGCAGCGGACTAGTTCTTGAGCAGTTCTTC.

There are a few counts of this clonotype. The rearrangement uses TRBV5-1 and TRBJ2-3, with D possibly matching TRBD2 (6 bases). CDR1 is SGHRS, CDR2 YFSETQ, per germline. The V and J ends lost 4 bases and 3 bases respectively, with 12 bases between them. There are 14 residues in the CDR3. CDR3 sequence (DNA): TGCGCCAGCAGCGGAGGGATCGAGACAGATACGCAGTATTTT. Translating gives CASSGGIETDTQYF.

In its sample, this clonotype was seen a few times. This chain links TRBV6-5 with TRBJ2-3; TRBD1 is a possible D gene (5 bases). The germline CDR1 and CDR2 sequences are MNHEY and SVGAGI. Trimming left V 0 bases short and J 14 bases short, with 12 bases between. The CDR3 spans 12 residues. CDR3 in amino acids: CASSYSGEGWYF. CDR3 bases: TGTGCCAGCAGTTACTCAGGGGAAGGGTGGTATTTT.

This clonotype appeared a few times. In DNA, the CDR3 is TGTGCCAGCAGTTGGGGGGCTGACGGGAACACTGAAGCTTTCTTT. Protein sequence: CASSWGADGNTEAFF. This chain links TRBV6-5 with TRBJ1-1; a possible D gene is TRBD1 (6 bases). This CDR3 is 15 amino acids long. V lost 4 bases and J lost 1, with 13 bases in between. From germline, CDR1 is MNHEY and CDR2 SVGAGI.

The chain is built from TRBV19 and TRBJ2-7, with D hard to call. The germline CDR1 and CDR2 sequences are LNHDA and SQIVND (reference sequence). This CDR3 region has 12 residues. V was clipped by 6 bases and J by 3 bases, with 9 bases between them. In DNA, the CDR3 is TGTGCCAGTAGCCGGGTGGGCTACGAGCAGTACTTC. Protein: CASSRVGYEQYF.

This chain links TRBV27 with TRBJ2-7; 8 bases are a match to TRBD1. Germline trimming cut 2 bases from V and 6 bases from J; bases unmatched to any gene: 6. Germline V gives CDR1 MNHEY, CDR2 SMNVEV (reference sequence). CDR3 length: 14 amino acids. The CDR3 sequence: CASSLKTGEGEQYF. The DNA for the CDR3 is TGTGCCAGCAGTTTAAAGACAGGGGAAGGCGAGCAGTACTTC.

This clonotype turned up a few times. The J gene is TRBJ2-1, the V gene TRBV5-1; 8 positions agree with TRBD1. V gave up 4 bases and J gave up 16 bases; unmatched junction bases: 16. The germline V gene encodes CDR1 SGHRS and CDR2 YFSETQ. The CDR3 is 14 amino acids. The CDR3 DNA is TGCGCCAGCAGCCCCGGACAGGGTTGGGCGGCGGGATTCTTC. Residues: CASSPGQGWAAGFF.

This clonotype was counted many times. The chain recombines TRBV30 with TRBJ2-7, with D perhaps TRBD2 (6 bases). CDR3 length: 13 residues. Between the trimmed V and J ends, which lost 3 bases and 6 bases, there was a span of 15 bases. Germline V gene lookup returns CDR1 GTSNPN and CDR2 SVGIG (reference sequence). CDR3 DNA: TGTGCCTGGAGCAAAGGGACTCCCCGCGAGCAGTACTTC. Translation: CAWSKGTPREQYF.